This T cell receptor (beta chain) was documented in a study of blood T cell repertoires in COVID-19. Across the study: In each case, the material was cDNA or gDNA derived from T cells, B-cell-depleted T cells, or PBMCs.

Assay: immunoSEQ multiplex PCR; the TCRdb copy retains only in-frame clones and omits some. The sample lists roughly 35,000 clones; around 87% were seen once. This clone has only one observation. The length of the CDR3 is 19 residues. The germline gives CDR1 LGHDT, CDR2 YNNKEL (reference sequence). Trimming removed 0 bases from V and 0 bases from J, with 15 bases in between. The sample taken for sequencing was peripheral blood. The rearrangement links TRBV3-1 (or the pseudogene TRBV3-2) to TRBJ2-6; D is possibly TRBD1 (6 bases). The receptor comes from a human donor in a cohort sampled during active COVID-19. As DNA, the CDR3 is TGTGCCAGCAGCCAAGAGGGGGCAGGGGCGCTCTCTGGGGCCAACGTCCTGACTTTC. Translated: CASSQEGAGALSGANVLTF.